Listed below are T cell receptor beta chains from one sample, sequenced in a study of T cell changes during pregnancy in multiple sclerosis. Repertoires were generated with immunoSEQ multiplex PCR, while TCRdb's copy carries only in-frame clones and drops some. Here the sample spans 79,000 or so clones, more than 85% being singletons. The input for sequencing was peripheral blood, taken in the first trimester of pregnancy. These receptors were obtained from a female donor in good health, enrolled as a control in a pregnancy study. Each CDR3 is given with its conserved first and last residue. The D gene is left open where the match is weak. Clone size is given for some rows only: seen once, a few or many times, or a class if the clone is expanded.

>TRBD1|TRBV27|TRBJ1-4|15|-
CASSATGTGSEKLFF
TGTGCCAGCAGTGCCACCGGGACAGGGAGCGAAAAACTGTTTTTT
>-|TRBV4-1|TRBJ1-4|15|-
CASSQGAATNEKLFF
TGCGCCAGCAGCCAAGGAGCCGCAACTAATGAAAAACTGTTTTTT
>-|TRBV11-2|TRBJ1-2|17|-
CASSLDGRQALYYGYTF
TGTGCCAGCAGCTTAGATGGAAGGCAGGCCTTGTACTATGGCTACACCTTC
>-|TRBV4-1|TRBJ2-6|15|-
CASSRRDSGANVLTF
TGCGCCAGTAGTAGGAGGGACTCTGGGGCCAACGTCCTGACTTTC
>TRBD1|TRBV19|TRBJ1-5|14|few
CASRPQGSWQPQHF
TGTGCCAGTAGGCCACAGGGGTCCTGGCAGCCCCAGCATTTT
>-|TRBV5-6|TRBJ2-5|12|-
CASSFLTETQYF
TGTGCCAGCAGCTTCCTAACAGAGACCCAGTACTTC
>-|TRBV7-9|TRBJ1-2|15|-
CASSRGTAGIYGYTF
TGTGCCAGCAGCCGCGGGACGGCCGGAATCTATGGCTACACCTTC
>-|TRBV11-2|TRBJ2-1|15|-
CASTPGHSSYNEQFF
TGTGCCAGCACCCCCGGACATAGCTCCTACAATGAGCAGTTCTTC
>-|TRBV7-2|TRBJ1-2|15|once
CASSLALGEAYGYTF
TGTGCCAGCAGCTTAGCGTTGGGGGAGGCCTATGGCTACACCTTC
>-|TRBV29-1|TRBJ2-1|16|-
CSVVGAPTGSYNEQFF
TGCAGCGTTGTGGGGGCCCCTACGGGAAGCTACAATGAGCAGTTCTTC
>-|TRBV7-8|TRBJ2-1|10|-
CASSSTREFF
TGTGCCAGCAGCTCAACCAGGGAGTTCTTC
>-|TRBV5-4|TRBJ2-5|13|-
CASSLGGGETQYF
TGTGCCAGCAGCTTAGGGGGAGGGGAGACCCAGTACTTC
>TRBD1|TRBV30|TRBJ1-3|14|-
CAWSVRGQLDTIYF
TGTGCCTGGAGTGTAAGGGGGCAATTGGACACCATATATTTT
>-|TRBV6-5|TRBJ1-4|15|-
CASRGTLATNEKLFF
TGTGCCAGCAGGGGGACACTTGCAACTAATGAAAAACTGTTTTTT
>-|TRBV6-1|TRBJ2-1|15|-
CASSARGSATGEQFF
TGTGCCAGCAGTGCTAGAGGGTCGGCTACGGGTGAGCAGTTCTTC
>TRBD2|TRBV19|TRBJ2-1|15|-
CASSDGRGAYNEQFF
TGTGCCAGTAGTGACGGGCGGGGGGCCTACAATGAGCAGTTCTTC
>-|TRBV20-1|TRBJ1-1|9|-
CSASEEAFF
TGCAGTGCTAGTGAGGAAGCTTTCTTT
>TRBD1|TRBV27|TRBJ2-2|18|-
CASREPPGQGKNTGELFF
TGTGCCAGCAGAGAGCCTCCGGGACAGGGGAAGAACACCGGGGAGCTGTTTTTT
>TRBD1|TRBV5-6|TRBJ1-2|14|-
CASSLQGEYYGYTF
TGTGCCAGCAGCTTACAGGGGGAATACTATGGCTACACCTTC
>TRBD1|TRBV2|TRBJ1-1|14|-
CASSGDRENTEAFF
TGTGCCAGCAGTGGGGACAGGGAAAACACTGAAGCTTTCTTT
>TRBD2|TRBV9|TRBJ2-1|15|-
CASSPRLAGNNEQFF
TGTGCCAGCAGCCCAAGACTAGCGGGAAACAATGAGCAGTTCTTC
>-|TRBV4-1|TRBJ1-1|16|few
CASSHLMGGRSTEAFF
TGCGCCAGCAGCCACCTCATGGGGGGTAGGAGCACTGAAGCTTTCTTT
>-|TRBV6-5|TRBJ1-1|13|-
CASSLLGGTEAFF
TGTGCCAGCAGTCTCCTGGGGGGCACTGAAGCTTTCTTT
>TRBD2|TRBV11-2|TRBJ2-1|16|-
CASSLDRGGINNEQFF
TGTGCCAGCAGCTTAGATCGGGGGGGCATCAACAATGAGCAGTTCTTC
>TRBD2|TRBV29-1|TRBJ2-3|15|-
CSVEDLAGGPDTQYF
TGCAGCGTTGAAGATCTAGCGGGGGGGCCGGATACGCAGTATTTT
>-|TRBV14|TRBJ1-3|17|-
CASSHWGRGLSGNTIYF
TGTGCCAGCAGCCACTGGGGCAGGGGCCTCTCTGGAAACACCATATATTTT
>TRBD2|TRBV27|TRBJ2-1|14|-
CASSWTGGRDEQFF
TGTGCCAGCAGTTGGACGGGGGGGAGAGATGAGCAGTTCTTC
>TRBD2|TRBV6-1|TRBJ2-7|14|-
CASSGRGTSYEQYF
TGTGCCAGCAGCGGGCGGGGGACTTCCTACGAGCAGTACTTC
>-|TRBV14|TRBJ1-2|14|once
CASSQRLGVGGYTF
TGTGCCAGCAGCCAACGACTAGGGGTTGGTGGCTACACCTTC
>-|TRBV4-1|TRBJ1-2|15|few
CASSQDPGTEYGYTF
TGCGCCAGCAGCCAAGATCCCGGGACTGAGTATGGCTACACCTTC